Many counts were recorded for the clone carrying this T cell receptor beta chain. These data are taken from a study of patients and donors after allogeneic stem cell transplantation. Looked up from germline, CDR1 is SGHRS and CDR2 is YFSETQ. The V gene lost 4 bases and the J gene lost 2 bases, with 16 bases spanning the gap. There are 15 residues in the CDR3. In TCRdb, the RT-PCR reads were re-called with MiXCR into one record per CDR3 protein. This table holds fewer than 250,000 distinct CDR3 sequences, approximately 14% found once. Sequenced input: blood, either unsorted or a sorted T cell fraction (not recorded which). This chain connects TRBV5-1 to TRBJ2-7; tentatively, D is TRBD1 or TRBD2 (5 bases each). The clonotype originates from a human donor who was either an allogeneic HSCT recipient or a stem cell or donor lymphocyte infusion donor (not recorded which). It is not recorded whose cells these are; they may come from a transplant donor. Here the CDR3 reads CASSNWDRRTYEQYF. Here the CDR3 DNA reads TGCGCCAGCAGCAACTGGGACCGTCGGACCTACGAGCAGTACTTC.